These 13 T cell receptor beta chains share one sample of origin, sequenced in a study of cytomegalovirus exposure and HLA in healthy donors. A multiplex PCR was run with 60 Vbeta primers and 13 Jbeta primers. The protocol was immunoSEQ multiplex PCR, while the TCRdb copy is restricted to in-frame clones and leaves out a portion. Found here are 65,000 to 80,000 clones; the top ten clones hold about 4.2%. The specimen was PBMCs. The receptors come from a man aged 25 to 40 in good health and CMV-seronegative.

This chain links TRBV5-6 with TRBJ2-7; possible D gene TRBD1, 6 bases. CDR3 length equals 13 residues. V was trimmed by 4 bases and J by 3 bases, leaving 11 bases between them. From germline, CDR1 is SGHDT and CDR2 YYEEEE. The CDR3 nucleotides read TGTGCCAGCAGCCTCCAGACAGGCTACGAGCAGTACTTC. It is translated as CASSLQTGYEQYF.

This chain uses TRBV12-5 with TRBJ1-5; 9 bases map to TRBD1. The CDR3 spans 16 residues. V lost 1 base and J lost 0; bases outside the gene matches: 1. The germline V gene encodes CDR1 LGHNT and CDR2 FRNRAP. The CDR3 region has the DNA TGTGCTAGTGGTTTGGGACAGGGGGATAGCAATCAGCCCCAGCATTTT. It translates to CASGLGQGDSNQPQHF.

This chain links TRBV29-1 with TRBJ2-1; 11 bases map to TRBD2. The CDR3 runs to 16 residues. Germline CDR1 is SQVTM and CDR2 is ANQGSEA. Trimming at V came to 2 bases and at J to 8 bases, leaving 11 bases not matched to a gene. The CDR3, as DNA: TGCAGCGTTGAAACCGAATATAGCGGGGGGGCTTATGAGCAGTTCTTC. Translating it yields CSVETEYSGGAYEQFF.

This chain uses TRBV7-3 with TRBJ1-1; D is undetermined. V was cut by 4 bases and J by 1 base, with 7 bases left in between. The CDR3 covers 13 residues. Germline CDR1 reads SGHTA; CDR2 reads FQGTGA. The CDR3 spells CASSSSTNTEAFF. CDR3 DNA sequence: TGTGCCAGCAGCTCATCTACGAACACTGAAGCTTTCTTT.

V and J are TRBV6-5 and TRBJ2-1; 7 positions match TRBD2. CDR1 and CDR2 (germline): MNHEY, SVGAGI. The CDR3 is made up of 11 amino acids. V was clipped by 7 bases and J by 10 bases; unmatched bases: 4. CDR3 protein: CASTTGGEQFF. The CDR3 nucleotides read TGTGCCAGCACCACGGGGGGAGAGCAGTTCTTC.

The gene calls are TRBV6-6 and TRBJ1-5, with 9 nucleotides matching TRBD1. This CDR3 spans 14 amino acids. CDR1 is MNHNY and CDR2 is SVGAGI in the germline V gene (reference sequence). With 5 bases clipped from V and 6 bases from J, the junction kept 5 bases outside the gene matches. The CDR3 DNA follows: TGTGCCAGCAGTCCACAGGGGGCGAGTCAGCCCCAGCATTTT. Translation gives CASSPQGASQPQHF.

V usage is TRBV7-2 and J usage is TRBJ1-2; D is possibly TRBD1 (6 bases). The CDR3 length is 16 residues. CDR1 is SGHTA, CDR2 FQGNSA, per germline. The ends were cut back, 0 bases at V and 3 bases at J, with 14 bases in the middle. CDR3 bases: TGTGCCAGCAGCTTAGCAGACAGGAGGTTTTACTATGGCTACACCTTC. This translates into CASSLADRRFYYGYTF.

This chain connects TRBV5-6 to TRBJ1-2, with D possibly matching TRBD1 (5 bases). The V end lost 6 bases, the J end lost 4 bases, and 13 bases lay between the germline ends. Germline CDR1 and CDR2: SGHDT and YYEEEE. The length of the CDR3 is 13 residues. This CDR3 reads CASILGGGYGYTF. As DNA, the CDR3 is TGTGCCAGCATCCTGGGGGGGGGCTATGGCTACACCTTC.

The V call is TRBV5-1, the J call TRBJ1-4, with D uncertain. The V end was cut by 0 bases, the J end by 8 bases, with 8 bases between. CDR3 size: 13 residues. Germline-derived CDR1 and CDR2 are SGHRS and YFSETQ. The CDR3 DNA reads TGCGCCAGCAGCTTGGTCCTTCCGGAAAAACTGTTTTTT. Its translation is CASSLVLPEKLFF.

For this clone: Its ends do not fully match the called genes, so a read error is possible. The genes are TRBV7-7 and TRBJ2-1; 13 positions agree with TRBD2. Germline V gene sequence: CDR1 SSHAT, CDR2 FNYEAQ (reference sequence). This CDR3 is built from 16 residues. CDR3 in DNA: TGTGCTAGCAGCCGACTAGCGGGGGGCCTATACAATGAGCAGTTCTTC. Translated, it gives CASSRLAGGLYNEQFF.

This sequence joins TRBV11-2 and TRBJ2-5; D possibly corresponds to TRBD1 (5 bases). CDR3 length equals 14 residues. The germline gives CDR1 SGHAT, CDR2 FQNNGV. The germline V and J ends were trimmed by 5 bases and 2 bases, with 12 bases remaining between them. This CDR3 reads CASSQMGQQETQYF. The CDR3 bases are TGTGCCAGCAGCCAAATGGGGCAGCAAGAGACCCAGTACTTC.

The genes are TRBV25-1 and TRBJ2-5; 7 nucleotides line up with TRBD1. Germline V gene sequence: CDR1 MGHDK, CDR2 SYGVNS. Unmatched junction bases numbered 3, after V lost 3 bases and J lost 2 bases. CDR3 size: 14 residues. The CDR3, as DNA: TGTGCCAGCAGTGAGGGACAGCTACAAGAGACCCAGTACTTC. Translating gives CASSEGQLQETQYF. The complete variable domain, with remaining parts taken from reference TRBV25-1 and TRBJ2-5, reads EADIYQTPRYLVIGTGKKITLECSQTMGHDKMYWYQQDPGMELHLIHYSYGVNSTEKGDLSSESTVSRIRTEHFPLTLESARPSHTSQYLCASSEGQLQETQYFGPGTRLLVL.

This sequence joins TRBV4-2 and TRBJ2-5; D gene unclear. Germline CDR1 is LGHNA and CDR2 is YNFKEQ. This CDR3 is 16 amino acids long. V lost 1 base, J lost 0 bases, and 12 bases lay in between. The CDR3 nucleotides are TGTGCCAGCAGCCAAGCGGCTAGTCAGTACCAAGAGACCCAGTACTTC. Amino acid sequence: CASSQAASQYQETQYF.